Presented here are 18 T cell receptor beta chains from one specimen sequenced in a study of blood T cell repertoires in COVID-19. Repertoires were generated with immunoSEQ multiplex PCR, while TCRdb's copy carries only in-frame clones and drops some. The sample records about 380,000 clones, around 90% being singletons. Input material: PBMCs or T cells enriched from blood (not recorded which). Receptors were obtained from a woman under 30 who had recovered from COVID-19.

CDR3 coding DNA: TGTGCCTGGGGGGGAGGGCAGGACGTTGGAAACACCATATATTTT. It translates to CAWGGGQDVGNTIYF. The chain is built from TRBV30 and TRBJ1-3, with a tentative D call TRBD1 (5 bases). Germline V CDR1 and CDR2: GTSNPN, SVGIG (reference sequence). V lost 5 bases, J lost 3 bases, and 17 bases lay in between. This CDR3 has 15 residues. Looking up the rest from reference TRBV30 and TRBJ1-3 gives the full variable domain: SQTIHQWPATLVQPVGSPLSLECTVEGTSNPNLYWYRQAAGRGLQLLFYSVGIGQISSEVPQNLSASRPQDRQFILSSKKLLLSDSGFYLCAWGGGQDVGNTIYFGEGSWLTVV.

This chain joins TRBV19 and TRBJ1-1; D is unresolved. CDR3 size: 14 residues. The V and J ends lost 5 bases and 1 base respectively, with 11 bases between them. Looked up from germline, CDR1 is LNHDA and CDR2 is SQIVND (reference sequence). The CDR3 nucleotides are TGTGCCAGTAGTTGGGCGGGATCGAACACTGAAGCTTTCTTT. Its translation is CASSWAGSNTEAFF.

The chain combines TRBV6-5 with TRBJ2-7, with 9 bases fitting TRBD1. The V gene end was trimmed by 2 bases and the J gene end by 2 bases; junction bases not matched to a gene: 4. The CDR3 totals 15 residues. In germline, CDR1 is MNHEY, CDR2 SVGAGI. The DNA of the CDR3 is TGTGCCAGCAGTTACGAGGGACAGGGAGCCTACGAGCAGTACTTC. Its translation: CASSYEGQGAYEQYF.

V and J are TRBV7-8 and TRBJ2-7; 12 bases align to TRBD1. The CDR3 sequence is 15 residues long. Germline V CDR1 and CDR2: SGHVS, FQNEAQ. V shed 7 bases, J shed 4 bases, and the junction held 8 bases outside the gene matches. Here the CDR3 reads CASNFGTGGKYEQYF. CDR3 nucleotide sequence: TGTGCCAGCAACTTCGGGACAGGGGGCAAATACGAGCAGTACTTC.

This clone was picked up a small number of times. This chain links TRBV19 with TRBJ1-2, with 9 nucleotides matching TRBD1. Trimming at V came to 6 bases and at J to 8 bases, leaving 10 bases not matched to a gene. Germline V gene data show CDR1 as LNHDA and CDR2 as SQIVND (reference sequence). The CDR3 is 14 residues long. The CDR3 coding sequence is TGTGCCAGTAGCTGGACAGGGGAGATGCGGGGCTACACCTTC. This sequence encodes CASSWTGEMRGYTF.

J is TRBJ2-1 and V is TRBV30; the D gene is possibly TRBD2 (5 bases). The germline V gene encodes CDR1 GTSNPN and CDR2 SVGIG (reference sequence). The CDR3 totals 13 residues. V lost 5 bases to trimming and J lost 3 bases, with 11 bases between them. The DNA for the CDR3 is TGTGCCTGGGGGCCGGGGTTCTACAATGAGCAGTTCTTC. Encoded protein: CAWGPGFYNEQFF. Based on the CDR3 plus reference TRBV30 and TRBJ2-1, the full variable domain is SQTIHQWPATLVQPVGSPLSLECTVEGTSNPNLYWYRQAAGRGLQLLFYSVGIGQISSEVPQNLSASRPQDRQFILSSKKLLLSDSGFYLCAWGPGFYNEQFFGPGTRLTVL.

V usage is TRBV7-9 and J usage is TRBJ2-2, with D perhaps TRBD2 (6 bases). Trimming stripped 0 bases from V and 0 bases from J, with 8 bases between. The germline gives CDR1 SEHNR, CDR2 FQNEAQ (reference sequence). The CDR3 extends over 16 amino acids. The CDR3 reads CASSLAASANTGELFF. The CDR3 DNA reads as TGTGCCAGCAGCTTAGCGGCTAGCGCGAACACCGGGGAGCTGTTTTTT.

This rearrangement joins TRBV7-2 to TRBJ1-4; 8 nucleotides match TRBD1. V was pared by 5 bases and J by 8 bases, with 10 bases of the junction left unmatched. CDR1 and CDR2 (germline): SGHTA, FQGNSA. CDR3 size: 15 residues. The CDR3 DNA reads TGTGCCAGCAGCATCACGACAGGGGTTAGGGAAAAACTGTTTTTT. Its protein is CASSITTGVREKLFF.

The gene calls are TRBV5-4 and TRBJ2-2; TRBD2 matches at 8 bases. This CDR3 has 15 amino acids. Germline V gene lookup returns CDR1 SGHNT and CDR2 YYREEE (reference sequence). Unmatched junction bases numbered 10, after V lost 7 bases and J lost 5 bases. The CDR3 loop reads CASFSRGGQTGELFF. CDR3 nucleotide sequence: TGTGCCAGCTTCTCACGGGGGGGGCAGACCGGGGAGCTGTTTTTT.

CDR3 amino acids: CASGIGGVNEQFF. CDR3 in DNA: TGTGCTAGTGGAATTGGGGGGGTCAATGAGCAGTTCTTC. The gene calls are TRBV12-5 and TRBJ2-1; 7 positions match TRBD2. The CDR3 has 13 residues. CDR1 LGHNT and CDR2 FRNRAP come from the germline V gene. Unmatched junction bases numbered 5, after V lost 6 bases and J lost 6 bases. Together with reference TRBV12-5 and TRBJ2-1, the CDR3 gives the full variable domain: DARVTQTPRHKVTEMGQEVTMRCQPILGHNTVFWYRQTMMQGLELLAYFRNRAPLDDSGMPKDRFSAEMPDATLATLKIQPSEPRDSAVYFCASGIGGVNEQFFGPGTRLTVL.

The chain carries TRBV29-1 and TRBJ2-1; no clear D gene. The CDR3 contains 13 residues. The germline V and J ends were trimmed by 0 bases and 3 bases, with 6 bases remaining between them. Germline CDR1 is SQVTM and CDR2 is ANQGSEA. This CDR3 reads CSVEENSYNEQFF. Here the CDR3 DNA reads TGCAGCGTTGAAGAAAACAGCTACAATGAGCAGTTCTTC.

This rearrangement joins TRBV6-4 to TRBJ1-4; D unresolved. Trimming removed 5 bases from V and 4 bases from J, with 14 bases in between. The CDR3 loop spans 15 amino acids. The germline gives CDR1 MRHNA, CDR2 SNTAGT. CDR3 protein: CASSPGHSLNEKLFF. In DNA form, the CDR3 reads TGTGCCAGCAGTCCAGGCCACAGCCTTAATGAAAAACTGTTTTTT.

The V gene is TRBV27, the J gene TRBJ2-3; 9 nucleotides line up with TRBD2. The CDR3 has 18 residues. Germline CDR1 is MNHEY and CDR2 is SMNVEV (reference sequence). After removal of 5 bases from V and 2 bases from J, the junction contained 14 bases not matched to a gene. CDR3 nucleotide sequence: TGTGCCAGCAGTGAATCCTCGCGAGCGGGGGGAGACACAGATACGCAGTATTTT. Translation: CASSESSRAGGDTDTQYF.

This clone appeared a single time. The V call is TRBV13, the J call TRBJ2-5; TRBD1 matches at 7 bases. In germline, CDR1 is PRHDT, CDR2 FYEKMQ (reference sequence). J gave up 5 bases and V 5 bases, and 8 bases lay outside the gene matches. The CDR3 runs to 14 residues. The CDR3 sequence is CASSPRQGFETQYF. As DNA, the CDR3 is TGTGCCAGCAGCCCCCGACAGGGCTTCGAGACCCAGTACTTC.

This clone has only one observation. V usage is TRBV29-1 and J usage is TRBJ1-1, with TRBD1 matching 9 bases. The CDR3 spans 17 residues. Germline V gene data show CDR1 as SQVTM and CDR2 as ANQGSEA. V was pared by 6 bases and J by 4 bases, with 18 bases of the junction left unmatched. The CDR3 reads CSVGGTGRTNWGTEAFF. CDR3 nucleotides: TGCAGCGTGGGAGGGACAGGGAGGACAAACTGGGGCACTGAAGCTTTCTTT.

This rearrangement joins TRBV11-2 to TRBJ2-3, with TRBD2 matching over 9 bases. The CDR3 consists of 17 residues. V shed 7 bases and J 2 bases; nucleotides not matched to a gene: 13. Germline V lookup: CDR1 SGHAT, CDR2 FQNNGV. CDR3 bases: TGTGCCAGCACCACCCCCTTGGTAGCGGGAGTCACAGATACGCAGTATTTT. Its translation is CASTTPLVAGVTDTQYF.

The J gene is TRBJ2-5, the V gene TRBV6-5, with D perhaps matching TRBD2 (7 bases). V was trimmed by 2 bases and J by 4 bases, leaving 11 bases between them. There are 14 residues in the CDR3. Per germline, CDR1 MNHEY and CDR2 SVGAGI. CDR3 residues: CASSYGGGGETQYF. The CDR3 DNA sequence: TGTGCCAGCAGTTACGGGGGGGGCGGAGAGACCCAGTACTTC.

The rearrangement links TRBV6-5 to TRBJ1-2; D gene uncertain. Germline assignment: CDR1 MNHEY and CDR2 SVGAGI. V was clipped by 5 bases and J by 0 bases, with 13 bases between them. The CDR3 consists of 15 residues. CDR3 residues: CASSPGPEANYGYTF. In DNA, the CDR3 is TGTGCCAGCAGTCCGGGTCCTGAAGCTAACTATGGCTACACCTTC.